This T cell receptor beta chain was sequenced for a study of blood T cells in healthy people across ages. Study-level points and caveats: More naive CD4+ cells and higher diversity were found in long-lived than in aged donors.

Notes on this clonotype: Its antigen remains unknown.

Sample-barcoded 5' priming and a J-beta primer mix drove a second PCR of roughly 6 to 12 cycles. Sequencing recovered at least 3 million CDR3-containing paired-end reads from each sample. TCRdb processed the 5' RACE reads anew with MiXCR; each CDR3 protein has one entry. Here the sample spans about 1.8 million distinct CDR3 sequences, around half being singletons. V was trimmed by 6 bases and J by 3 bases, leaving 16 bases between them. CDR3 length equals 15 residues. From germline, CDR1 is MNHEY and CDR2 SVGAGI. Material for sequencing was blood. This chain joins TRBV6-5 and TRBJ2-3; D tentatively fits TRBD1 or TRBD2 (5 bases each). This TCR was recovered from a woman between 35 and 50 years old in good health. Here the CDR3 reads CASSRDGTPTDTQYF. CDR3 nucleotides: TGTGCCAGCAGCCGGGACGGGACCCCTACAGATACGCAGTATTTT.